Below are 2 T cell receptor beta chains sequenced from a single sample in a study of blood T cell repertoires in COVID-19. Sequencing used immunoSEQ multiplex PCR; TCRdb keeps in-frame clones, though not all of them. This table has some 180,000 clones, approximately 90% appearing once. Sequencing used peripheral blood. Receptors originate from a man aged 18 to 35 with COVID-19, enrolled during active disease.

V is TRBV19 and J is TRBJ2-2, with 7 bases lining up with TRBD2. V lost 8 bases to trimming and J lost 0 bases; unmatched junction nucleotides: 6. Germline V gives CDR1 LNHDA, CDR2 SQIVND (reference sequence). The CDR3 consists of 15 residues. The CDR3 sequence: CASSGGSANTGELFF. The CDR3 DNA sequence: TGTGCCAGTTCGGGCGGGAGTGCGAACACCGGGGAGCTGTTTTTT. Variable domain in full (rest from reference TRBV19 and TRBJ2-2): DGGITQSPKYLFRKEGQNVTLSCEQNLNHDAMYWYRQDPGQGLRLIYYSQIVNDFQKGDIAEGYSVSREKKESFPLTVTSAQKNPTAFYLCASSGGSANTGELFFGEGSRLTVL.

V gene TRBV28 combines with J gene TRBJ2-3; D is undetermined. The V end was cut by 5 bases, the J end by 1 base, with 7 bases between. Germline lookup yields CDR1 MDHEN and CDR2 SYDVKM. This CDR3 is 13 amino acids long. In DNA, the CDR3 is TGTGCCAGCAGTCTAGATGGCACAGATACGCAGTATTTT. Encoded protein: CASSLDGTDTQYF.